This T cell receptor (beta chain) was sequenced for a study of T cell changes during pregnancy in multiple sclerosis. Clones were sequenced by immunoSEQ multiplex PCR, and TCRdb holds only the in-frame ones, with some missing. The sample includes fewer than 65,000 clones, 91% of them seen just once. The V and J ends lost 2 bases and 1 base respectively, with 9 bases between them. The CDR3 contains 16 residues. CDR1 and CDR2 (germline): MNHEY, SVGAGI. The receptor was derived from a female donor with multiple sclerosis, enrolled in a pregnancy study. The chain is built from TRBV6-5 and TRBJ2-6; weak D call: TRBD2 (5 bases). This material consisted of peripheral blood, taken before pregnancy. This chain's CDR3 is CASSYGERSGANVLTF. For the CDR3, the DNA is TGTGCCAGCAGTTACGGGGAGCGGTCTGGGGCCAACGTCCTGACTTTC.